Listed below are T cell receptor beta chains from one sample, sequenced in a study of T cell repertoires in cytomegalovirus infection. From the reads, TCRdb called clonotypes with MiXCR, one entry per CDR3 protein. The data contain 310,000 or so distinct CDR3 sequences, 20% to 30% of them seen just once; the ten biggest clones take up roughly 13%. Which antigens these TCRs recognize remains unknown. The sample in question was cultured PBMCs, obtained from culture after CMV antigen stimulation. The receptors stem from a human donor in good health (CMV status not recorded). Some clones in this sample may be carry-over from other donors' samples. CDR3s include the opening cysteine and the closing phenylalanine or tryptophan. Each record gives: D gene, V gene, J gene, clone size, CDR3 protein, CDR3 DNA. A D gene is named only where the DNA matches it firmly. Clone size is stated in some rows and not others, as once, few, many or a class when expanded.

d_gene: NA
v_gene: TRBV20-1
j_gene: TRBJ1-5
abundance: NA
CDR3aa: CSAYIEGVGNQPQHF
CDR3nt: TGCAGTGCTTACATAGAGGGGGTAGGCAATCAGCCCCAGCATTTT

d_gene: NA
v_gene: TRBV7-8
j_gene: TRBJ2-5
abundance: many
CDR3aa: CASQYLTVGETQYF
CDR3nt: TGTGCCAGCCAGTACCTAACGGTTGGGGAGACCCAGTACTTC

d_gene: NA
v_gene: TRBV12-3/TRBV12-4
j_gene: TRBJ2-5
abundance: few
CDR3aa: CASSRLGSTGDQYF
CDR3nt: TGTGCCAGCAGCCGCTTGGGGAGCACGGGGGACCAGTACTTC

d_gene: TRBD2
v_gene: TRBV6-2/TRBV6-3
j_gene: TRBJ2-3
abundance: many
CDR3aa: CASSNPTSGIRDTQYF
CDR3nt: TGTGCCAGCAGCAACCCGACTAGCGGGATCAGAGATACGCAGTATTTT

d_gene: NA
v_gene: TRBV7-2
j_gene: TRBJ1-1
abundance: NA
CDR3aa: CASSLDPPGRVEAFF
CDR3nt: TGTGCCAGCAGCTTAGACCCCCCGGGGCGGGTTGAAGCTTTCTTT

d_gene: NA
v_gene: TRBV20-1
j_gene: TRBJ2-1
abundance: NA
CDR3aa: CSARTGFYNEQFF
CDR3nt: TGCAGTGCTAGGACAGGCTTCTACAATGAGCAGTTCTTC

d_gene: TRBD1
v_gene: TRBV7-8
j_gene: TRBJ1-1
abundance: NA
CDR3aa: CASSLSGTGVRNTEAFF
CDR3nt: TGTGCCAGCAGCTTAAGCGGGACAGGGGTCCGGAACACTGAAGCTTTCTTT

d_gene: NA
v_gene: TRBV20-1
j_gene: TRBJ2-3
abundance: NA
CDR3aa: CSARQFLRATDTQYF
CDR3nt: TGCAGTGCTAGACAGTTTTTAAGGGCCACAGATACGCAGTATTTT

d_gene: TRBD1
v_gene: TRBV3-1
j_gene: TRBJ1-1
abundance: NA
CDR3aa: CASSQKTLGAGGGKAFF
CDR3nt: TGTGCCAGCAGCCAAAAAACACTCGGGGCAGGGGGCGGGAAAGCTTTCTTT

d_gene: TRBD2
v_gene: TRBV7-2
j_gene: TRBJ2-5
abundance: many
CDR3aa: CASSLELAGGRETQYF
CDR3nt: TGTGCCAGCAGCTTAGAACTAGCGGGAGGTCGGGAGACCCAGTACTTC

d_gene: NA
v_gene: TRBV6-2/TRBV6-3
j_gene: TRBJ2-1
abundance: few
CDR3aa: CASSYYSQGGTSSYNEQFF
CDR3nt: TGTGCCAGCAGTTATTATTCGCAAGGCGGGACAAGCTCCTACAATGAGCAGTTCTTC

d_gene: NA
v_gene: TRBV6-5
j_gene: TRBJ1-2
abundance: NA
CDR3aa: CASTVLRGQVNGYTF
CDR3nt: TGTGCCAGCACCGTTCTTCGTGGGCAGGTTAATGGCTACACCTTC

d_gene: TRBD2
v_gene: TRBV20-1
j_gene: TRBJ2-3
abundance: NA
CDR3aa: CSARDASGRTDTQYF
CDR3nt: TGCAGTGCTAGAGATGCTAGCGGGAGAACAGATACGCAGTATTTT

d_gene: TRBD1
v_gene: TRBV6-2/TRBV6-3
j_gene: TRBJ2-7
abundance: NA
CDR3aa: CASSYSGQGREQYF
CDR3nt: TGTGCCAGCAGTTACTCCGGACAGGGTCGCGAGCAGTACTTC

d_gene: NA
v_gene: TRBV7-3
j_gene: TRBJ2-3
abundance: NA
CDR3aa: CASSPTRGRVQYF
CDR3nt: TGTGCCAGCAGCCCGACTAGGGGGAGAGTTCAGTATTTT

d_gene: TRBD1
v_gene: TRBV5-1
j_gene: TRBJ2-5
abundance: NA
CDR3aa: CASSFSTGEETQYF
CDR3nt: TGCGCCAGCAGCTTTTCAACAGGGGAGGAGACCCAGTACTTC

d_gene: NA
v_gene: TRBV9
j_gene: TRBJ1-3
abundance: NA
CDR3aa: CASSVNTGKGNTIYF
CDR3nt: TGTGCCAGCAGCGTAAACACAGGGAAGGGAAACACCATATATTTT

d_gene: TRBD2
v_gene: TRBV25-1
j_gene: TRBJ2-1
abundance: few
CDR3aa: CASSEYTSGSFTVF
CDR3nt: TGTGCCAGCAGTGAATATACTAGCGGGAGTTTTACGGTCTTC

d_gene: TRBD2
v_gene: TRBV7-9
j_gene: TRBJ2-5
abundance: medium-sized
CDR3aa: CASSLPGLAGGRETQYF
CDR3nt: TGTGCCAGCAGCCTTCCGGGACTAGCGGGAGGACGGGAGACCCAGTACTTC

d_gene: NA
v_gene: TRBV7-2
j_gene: TRBJ1-6
abundance: many
CDR3aa: CASSLLARGNSPLHF
CDR3nt: TGTGCCAGCAGCTTGTTGGCTAGGGGAAATTCACCCCTCCACTTT

d_gene: NA
v_gene: TRBV7-2
j_gene: TRBJ1-6
abundance: few
CDR3aa: CASSRQVSPLHF
CDR3nt: TGTGCCAGCAGCCGACAGGTCTCACCCCTCCACTTT

d_gene: TRBD2
v_gene: TRBV12-3/TRBV12-4
j_gene: TRBJ2-6
abundance: few
CDR3aa: CASGGAGGAGANVLTF
CDR3nt: TGTGCCAGCGGGGGGGCCGGGGGGGCTGGGGCCAACGTCCTGACTTTC

d_gene: TRBD2
v_gene: TRBV4-2
j_gene: TRBJ2-1
abundance: NA
CDR3aa: CASSQEAGVSYNEQFF
CDR3nt: TGTGCCAGCAGCCAAGAGGCGGGAGTTTCCTACAATGAGCAGTTCTTC

d_gene: NA
v_gene: TRBV7-2
j_gene: TRBJ1-6
abundance: NA
CDR3aa: CASSFRNSPLHF
CDR3nt: TGTGCCAGCAGCTTCCGTAATTCACCCCTCCACTTT

d_gene: NA
v_gene: TRBV19
j_gene: TRBJ1-2
abundance: NA
CDR3aa: CASGLGSGRYGYTF
CDR3nt: TGTGCCAGTGGCTTAGGCTCGGGCCGCTATGGCTACACCTTC

d_gene: NA
v_gene: TRBV6-5
j_gene: TRBJ1-2
abundance: many
CDR3aa: CASSFDLNYGYTF
CDR3nt: TGTGCCAGCAGTTTCGACCTTAACTATGGCTACACCTTC

d_gene: NA
v_gene: TRBV20-1
j_gene: TRBJ2-1
abundance: NA
CDR3aa: CSARDQRRMSSYNEQFF
CDR3nt: TGCAGTGCTAGAGACCAAAGACGGATGAGCTCCTACAATGAGCAGTTCTTC

d_gene: TRBD2
v_gene: TRBV20-1
j_gene: TRBJ2-7
abundance: NA
CDR3aa: CSASGGGGAGGYEQYF
CDR3nt: TGCAGTGCTAGTGGTGGCGGCGGAGCGGGGGGCTACGAGCAGTACTTC

d_gene: NA
v_gene: TRBV5-1
j_gene: TRBJ2-5
abundance: few
CDR3aa: CASSLGTNQETQYF
CDR3nt: TGCGCCAGCAGCTTGGGGACAAACCAAGAGACCCAGTACTTC

d_gene: NA
v_gene: TRBV7-4
j_gene: TRBJ1-1
abundance: many
CDR3aa: CASSLEGGPWDTEAFF
CDR3nt: TGTGCCAGCAGCTTAGAGGGGGGCCCTTGGGACACTGAAGCTTTCTTT

d_gene: TRBD2
v_gene: TRBV19
j_gene: TRBJ2-1
abundance: NA
CDR3aa: CASSGLAGGKEQFF
CDR3nt: TGTGCCAGCTCGGGACTAGCGGGAGGAAAGGAGCAGTTCTTC

d_gene: NA
v_gene: TRBV4-1
j_gene: TRBJ2-7
abundance: few
CDR3aa: CASSQGATYEQYF
CDR3nt: TGCGCCAGCAGCCAAGGGGCGACCTACGAGCAGTACTTC

d_gene: NA
v_gene: TRBV7-2
j_gene: TRBJ1-2
abundance: few
CDR3aa: CASSLSRGAHGYTF
CDR3nt: TGTGCCAGCAGCCTCTCCCGGGGGGCGCATGGCTACACCTTC

d_gene: TRBD2
v_gene: TRBV27
j_gene: TRBJ2-1
abundance: NA
CDR3aa: CASSLLRAGGRDEQFF
CDR3nt: TGTGCCAGCAGTTTATTAAGGGCGGGAGGGCGCGATGAGCAGTTCTTC

d_gene: NA
v_gene: TRBV7-2
j_gene: TRBJ1-1
abundance: many
CDR3aa: CASSLRRTGRTEAFF
CDR3nt: TGTGCCAGCAGCTTACGGCGAACAGGGCGGACTGAAGCTTTCTTT

d_gene: TRBD1
v_gene: TRBV28
j_gene: TRBJ2-5
abundance: NA
CDR3aa: CASSSQGQGQETQYF
CDR3nt: TGTGCCAGCAGTTCCCAGGGACAGGGCCAAGAGACCCAGTACTTC

d_gene: NA
v_gene: TRBV6-6
j_gene: TRBJ2-3
abundance: NA
CDR3aa: CASSYSFGTDTQYF
CDR3nt: TGTGCCAGCAGTTACTCATTCGGCACAGATACGCAGTATTTT

d_gene: TRBD1
v_gene: TRBV28
j_gene: TRBJ1-5
abundance: NA
CDR3aa: CASRLGTAGPNQPQHF
CDR3nt: TGTGCCAGCAGACTCGGGACAGCTGGCCCCAATCAGCCCCAGCATTTT

d_gene: TRBD1
v_gene: TRBV6-2/TRBV6-3
j_gene: TRBJ2-7
abundance: few
CDR3aa: CASSYESRGLDYEQYF
CDR3nt: TGTGCCAGCAGTTACGAATCCAGGGGGCTTGACTACGAGCAGTACTTC

d_gene: NA
v_gene: TRBV20-1
j_gene: TRBJ2-1
abundance: NA
CDR3aa: CSALAGPPRGNEQFF
CDR3nt: TGCAGTGCTTTAGCGGGTCCTCCGAGGGGGAATGAGCAGTTCTTC

d_gene: NA
v_gene: TRBV11-2
j_gene: TRBJ2-6
abundance: many
CDR3aa: CASVGASGANVLTF
CDR3nt: TGTGCCAGCGTGGGGGCCTCTGGGGCCAACGTCCTGACTTTC

d_gene: NA
v_gene: TRBV5-6
j_gene: TRBJ2-5
abundance: NA
CDR3aa: CASSLEYTRETQYF
CDR3nt: TGTGCCAGCAGCTTGGAGTACACTCGAGAGACCCAGTACTTC

d_gene: NA
v_gene: TRBV4-3
j_gene: TRBJ2-6
abundance: NA
CDR3aa: CASSRGLQTSGANVLTF
CDR3nt: TGCGCCAGCAGTCGAGGACTCCAAACCTCTGGGGCCAACGTCCTGACTTTC